This TCR beta chain was profiled in a study of blood T cell repertoires in COVID-19. Study in general: Sites across the United States, Italy and Spain contributed samples from acute and convalescent COVID-19. From T cells, B-cell-depleted T cells, or PBMCs came the material, which was cDNA or gDNA.

Trimming took 0 bases from V and 4 from J; bases not matched to a gene: 2. Germline V CDR1 and CDR2: SGHNT, YYREEE (reference sequence). The CDR3 loop spans 15 amino acids. Sequencing was performed with immunoSEQ multiplex PCR; in TCRdb, only in-frame clones are kept and a portion is missing. The repertoire holds fewer than 140,000 clones, about 70% seen once, with roughly 0.86% in the top ten. The chain recombines TRBV5-4 with TRBJ2-1, with TRBD2 identical over 9 bases. This sequence originates from a human donor with acute or convalescent COVID-19. The donor label of this sample is uncertain. Sample: peripheral blood. CDR3: CASSLGAGGYNEQFF. The CDR3 coding sequence is TGTGCCAGCAGCTTGGGAGCGGGGGGTTACAATGAGCAGTTCTTC. Supplemented by reference TRBV5-4 and TRBJ2-1, the full variable domain reads ETGVTQSPTHLIKTRGQQVTLRCSSQSGHNTVSWYQQALGQGPQFIFQYYREEENGRGNFPPRFSGLQFPNYSSELNVNALELDDSALYLCASSLGAGGYNEQFFGPGTRLTVL.